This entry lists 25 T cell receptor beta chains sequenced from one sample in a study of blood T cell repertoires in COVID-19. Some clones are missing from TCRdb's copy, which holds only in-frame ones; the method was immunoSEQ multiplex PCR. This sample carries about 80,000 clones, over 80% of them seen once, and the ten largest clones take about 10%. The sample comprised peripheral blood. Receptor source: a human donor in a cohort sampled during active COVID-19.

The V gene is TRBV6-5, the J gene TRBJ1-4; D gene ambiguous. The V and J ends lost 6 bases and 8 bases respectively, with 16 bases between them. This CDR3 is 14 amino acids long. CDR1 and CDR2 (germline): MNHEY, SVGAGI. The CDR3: CASRPWREGEKLFF. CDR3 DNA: TGTGCCAGCAGACCCTGGAGGGAGGGCGAAAAACTGTTTTTT.

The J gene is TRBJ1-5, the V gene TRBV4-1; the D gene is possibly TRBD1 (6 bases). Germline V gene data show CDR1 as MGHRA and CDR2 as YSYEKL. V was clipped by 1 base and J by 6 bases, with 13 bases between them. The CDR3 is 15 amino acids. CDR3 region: CASSQVTGSSQPQHF. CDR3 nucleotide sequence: TGCGCCAGCAGCCAAGTAACAGGGTCGAGTCAGCCCCAGCATTTT.

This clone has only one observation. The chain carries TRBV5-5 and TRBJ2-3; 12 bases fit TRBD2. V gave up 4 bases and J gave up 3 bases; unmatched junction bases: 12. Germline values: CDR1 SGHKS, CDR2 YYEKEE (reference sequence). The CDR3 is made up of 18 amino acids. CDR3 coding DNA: TGTGCCAGCAGCGTAACTAGCGGGGGGCCCGGAGGGACAGATACGCAGTATTTT. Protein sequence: CASSVTSGGPGGTDTQYF.

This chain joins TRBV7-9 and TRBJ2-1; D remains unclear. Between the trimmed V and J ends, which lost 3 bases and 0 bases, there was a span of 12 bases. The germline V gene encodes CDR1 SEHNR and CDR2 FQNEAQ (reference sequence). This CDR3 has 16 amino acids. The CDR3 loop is CASSFQAPSSYNEQFF. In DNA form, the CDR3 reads TGTGCCAGCAGCTTCCAAGCCCCTAGCTCCTACAATGAGCAGTTCTTC.

The CDR3 DNA reads as TGTGCCAGCAGTTATCAGGACAGGGAGAGCACAGATACGCAGTATTTT. As protein: CASSYQDRESTDTQYF. V and J are TRBV6-2 or TRBV6-3 and TRBJ2-3; TRBD1 agrees at 8 bases. The V and J ends lost 3 bases and 0 bases, in that order; junction bases with no gene match: 5. The germline gives CDR1 MNHEY, CDR2 SVGEGT. The length of the CDR3 is 16 residues.

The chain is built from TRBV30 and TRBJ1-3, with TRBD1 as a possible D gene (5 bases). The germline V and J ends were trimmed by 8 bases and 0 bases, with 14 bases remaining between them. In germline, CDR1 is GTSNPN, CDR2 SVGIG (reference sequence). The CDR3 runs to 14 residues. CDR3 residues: CAATQARSGNTIYF. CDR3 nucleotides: TGTGCCGCGACACAGGCCCGCTCTGGAAACACCATATATTTT.

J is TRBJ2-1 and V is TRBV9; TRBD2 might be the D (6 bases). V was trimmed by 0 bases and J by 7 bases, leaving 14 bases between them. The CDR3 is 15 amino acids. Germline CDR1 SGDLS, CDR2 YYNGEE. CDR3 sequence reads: CASSVVGGGPNEQFF. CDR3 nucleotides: TGTGCCAGCAGCGTAGTGGGGGGTGGGCCTAATGAGCAGTTCTTC.

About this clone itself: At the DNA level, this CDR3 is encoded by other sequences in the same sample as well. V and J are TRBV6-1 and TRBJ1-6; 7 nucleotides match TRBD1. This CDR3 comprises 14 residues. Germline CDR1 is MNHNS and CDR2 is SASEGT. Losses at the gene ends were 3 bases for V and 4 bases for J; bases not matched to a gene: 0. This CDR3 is CASSEGQYNSPLHF. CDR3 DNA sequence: TGTGCCAGCAGTGAGGGACAGTATAATTCACCCCTCCACTTT.

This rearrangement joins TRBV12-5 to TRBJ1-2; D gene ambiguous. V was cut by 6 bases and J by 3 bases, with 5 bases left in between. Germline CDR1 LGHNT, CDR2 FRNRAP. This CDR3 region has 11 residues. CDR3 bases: TGTGCTAGTGGCCTTTACTATGGCTACACCTTC. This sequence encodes CASGLYYGYTF.

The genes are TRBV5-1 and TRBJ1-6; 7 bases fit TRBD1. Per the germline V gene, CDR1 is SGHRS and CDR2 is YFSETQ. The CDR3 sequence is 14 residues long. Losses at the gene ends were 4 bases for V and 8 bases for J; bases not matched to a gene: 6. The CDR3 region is CASSSRDRDSPLHF. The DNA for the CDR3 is TGCGCCAGCAGCAGCCGGGACAGAGATTCACCCCTCCACTTT.

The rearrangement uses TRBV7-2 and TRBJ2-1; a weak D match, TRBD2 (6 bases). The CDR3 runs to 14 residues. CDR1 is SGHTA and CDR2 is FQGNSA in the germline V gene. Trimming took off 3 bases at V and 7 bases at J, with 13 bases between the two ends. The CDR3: CASSLGLPPNEQFF. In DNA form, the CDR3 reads TGTGCCAGCAGCTTGGGACTGCCCCCAAATGAGCAGTTCTTC.

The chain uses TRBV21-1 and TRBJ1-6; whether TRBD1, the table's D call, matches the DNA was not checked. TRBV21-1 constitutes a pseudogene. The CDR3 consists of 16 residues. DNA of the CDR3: TGTGCCAGCAGCCAACTTACAGGGTCGGGGAATTCACCCCTCCACTTT. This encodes CASSQLTGSGNSPLHF.

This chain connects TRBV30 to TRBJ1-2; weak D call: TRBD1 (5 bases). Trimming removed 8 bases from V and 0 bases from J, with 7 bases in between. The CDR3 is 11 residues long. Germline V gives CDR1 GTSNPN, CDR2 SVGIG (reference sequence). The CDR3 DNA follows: TGTGCCCTAGGGGCTAACTATGGCTACACCTTC. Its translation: CALGANYGYTF.

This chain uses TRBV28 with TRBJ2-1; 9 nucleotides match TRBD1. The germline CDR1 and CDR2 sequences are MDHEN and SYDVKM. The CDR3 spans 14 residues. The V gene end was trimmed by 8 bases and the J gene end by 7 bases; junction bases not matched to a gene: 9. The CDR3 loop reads CASLAGTGLNEQFF. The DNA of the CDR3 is TGTGCCAGCCTCGCCGGGACAGGGCTAAATGAGCAGTTCTTC.

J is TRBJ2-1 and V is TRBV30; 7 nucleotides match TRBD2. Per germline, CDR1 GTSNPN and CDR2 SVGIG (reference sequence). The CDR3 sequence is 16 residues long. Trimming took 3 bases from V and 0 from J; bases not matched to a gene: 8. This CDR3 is CAWRVGAGSSYNEQFF. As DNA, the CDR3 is TGTGCCTGGAGAGTCGGAGCGGGAAGCTCCTACAATGAGCAGTTCTTC.

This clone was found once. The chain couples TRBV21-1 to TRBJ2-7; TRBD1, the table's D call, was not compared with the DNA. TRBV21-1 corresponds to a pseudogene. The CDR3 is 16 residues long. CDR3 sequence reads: CASSKESRREPYEQYF. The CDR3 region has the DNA TGTGCCAGCAGCAAAGAGTCGCGCAGGGAACCCTACGAGCAGTACTTC.

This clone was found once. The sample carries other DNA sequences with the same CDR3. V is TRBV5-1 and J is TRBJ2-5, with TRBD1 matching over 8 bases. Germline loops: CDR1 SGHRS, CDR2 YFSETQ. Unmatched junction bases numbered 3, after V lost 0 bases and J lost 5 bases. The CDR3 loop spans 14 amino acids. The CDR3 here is CASSLGQGRETQYF. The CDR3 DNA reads TGCGCCAGCAGCTTGGGACAGGGGAGGGAGACCCAGTACTTC.

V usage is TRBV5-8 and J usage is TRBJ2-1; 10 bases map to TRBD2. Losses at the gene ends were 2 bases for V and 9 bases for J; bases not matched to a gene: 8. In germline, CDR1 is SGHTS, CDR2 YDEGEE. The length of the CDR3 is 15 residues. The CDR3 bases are TGTGCCAGCAGCTTCGCTAGCGGGAGTTGGTTTGAGCAGTTCTTC. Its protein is CASSFASGSWFEQFF.

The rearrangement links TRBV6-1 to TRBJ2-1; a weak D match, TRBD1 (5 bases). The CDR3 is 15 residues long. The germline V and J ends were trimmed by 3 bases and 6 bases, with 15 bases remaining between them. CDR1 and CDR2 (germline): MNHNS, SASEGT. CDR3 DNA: TGTGCCAGCAGTGAGGGGTGGGGCCGCCTCAATGAGCAGTTCTTC. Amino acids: CASSEGWGRLNEQFF.

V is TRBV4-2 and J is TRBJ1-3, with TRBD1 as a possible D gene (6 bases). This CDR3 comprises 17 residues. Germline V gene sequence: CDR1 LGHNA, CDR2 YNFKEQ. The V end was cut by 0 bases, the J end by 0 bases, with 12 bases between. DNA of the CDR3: TGTGCCAGCAGCCAAGATGACAGGTCAATCTCTGGAAACACCATATATTTT. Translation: CASSQDDRSISGNTIYF.

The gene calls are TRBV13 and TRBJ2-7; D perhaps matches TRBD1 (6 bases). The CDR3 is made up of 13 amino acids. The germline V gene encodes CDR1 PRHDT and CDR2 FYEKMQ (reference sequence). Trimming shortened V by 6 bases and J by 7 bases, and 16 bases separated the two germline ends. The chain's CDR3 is CASSKGVLGEQYF. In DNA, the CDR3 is TGTGCCAGCAGTAAGGGGGTCTTAGGAGAGCAGTACTTC.

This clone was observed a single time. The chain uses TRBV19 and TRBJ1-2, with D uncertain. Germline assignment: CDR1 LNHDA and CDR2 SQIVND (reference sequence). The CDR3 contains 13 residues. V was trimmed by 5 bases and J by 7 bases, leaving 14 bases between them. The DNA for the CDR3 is TGTGCCAGTAGTCCAGACCCGGCGGGTGGCTACACCTTC. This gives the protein CASSPDPAGGYTF. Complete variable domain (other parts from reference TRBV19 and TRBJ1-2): DGGITQSPKYLFRKEGQNVTLSCEQNLNHDAMYWYRQDPGQGLRLIYYSQIVNDFQKGDIAEGYSVSREKKESFPLTVTSAQKNPTAFYLCASSPDPAGGYTFGSGTRLTVV.

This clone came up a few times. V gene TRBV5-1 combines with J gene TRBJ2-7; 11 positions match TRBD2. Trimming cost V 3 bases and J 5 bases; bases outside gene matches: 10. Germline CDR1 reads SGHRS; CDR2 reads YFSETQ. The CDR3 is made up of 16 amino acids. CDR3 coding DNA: TGCGCCAGCAGCTCTATACTAGCGGGAGCTTCGGACGAGCAGTACTTC. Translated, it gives CASSSILAGASDEQYF.

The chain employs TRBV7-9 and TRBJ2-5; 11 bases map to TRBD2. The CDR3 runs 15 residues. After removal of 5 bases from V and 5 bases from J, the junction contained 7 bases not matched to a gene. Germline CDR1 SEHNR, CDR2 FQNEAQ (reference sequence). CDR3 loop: CASSRRLAGLETQYF. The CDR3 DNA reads TGTGCCAGCAGCCGACGACTAGCGGGGTTGGAGACCCAGTACTTC. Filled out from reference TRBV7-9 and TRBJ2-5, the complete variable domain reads DTGVSQNPRHKITKRGQNVTFRCDPISEHNRLYWYRQTLGQGPEFLTYFQNEAQLEKSRLLSDRFSAERPKGSFSTLEIQRTEQGDSAMYLCASSRRLAGLETQYFGPGTRLLVL.

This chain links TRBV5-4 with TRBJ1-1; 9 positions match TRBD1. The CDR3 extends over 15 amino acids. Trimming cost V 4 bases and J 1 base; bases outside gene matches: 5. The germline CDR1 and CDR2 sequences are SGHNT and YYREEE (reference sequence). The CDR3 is CASSPRTGANTEAFF. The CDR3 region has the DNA TGTGCCAGCAGCCCCAGGACAGGGGCGAACACTGAAGCTTTCTTT.